A single sample gave rise to the 5 T cell receptor beta chains below, sequenced in a study of PD-L1 blockade in urothelial cancer. Time point given: pretreatment peripheral blood. Sequencing used immunoSEQ multiplex PCR; TCRdb keeps in-frame clones, though not all of them. The sample carries 85,000 to 100,000 clones, about nine tenths recorded once. Sequences were derived from PBMCs, sampled around atezolizumab (anti-PD-L1) treatment. These receptors all stem from a man aged 55 to 70 with urothelial cancer.

The chain combines TRBV9 with TRBJ2-7, with D possibly TRBD1 on 6 matching bases. The CDR3 is 13 residues long. Germline CDR1 is SGDLS and CDR2 is YYNGEE. Trimming cost V 0 bases and J 3 bases, with 7 bases left between them. The DNA for the CDR3 is TGTGCCAGCAGCGTAGGGGACAACTACGAGCAGTACTTC. Encoded protein: CASSVGDNYEQYF. Supplemented by reference TRBV9 and TRBJ2-7, the full variable domain reads DSGVTQTPKHLITATGQRVTLRCSPRSGDLSVYWYQQSLDQGLQFLIQYYNGEERAKGNILERFSAQQFPDLHSELNLSSLELGDSALYFCASSVGDNYEQYFGPGTRLTVT.

The chain carries TRBV28 and TRBJ1-2, with D uncertain. Trimming left V 0 bases short and J 4 bases short, with 12 bases between. The CDR3 runs to 15 residues. CDR1 MDHEN and CDR2 SYDVKM come from the germline V gene. CDR3 residues: CASSLWAETLYGYTF. CDR3 sequence (DNA): TGTGCCAGCAGTTTATGGGCGGAAACCCTCTATGGCTACACCTTC.

J is TRBJ1-1 and V is TRBV15, with D maybe TRBD1 (5 bases). CDR1 and CDR2 from the germline V gene are LNHNV and YYDKDF (reference sequence). The CDR3 consists of 13 residues. V lost 0 bases, J lost 6 bases, and 8 bases lay in between. The CDR3 loop reads CATSRDTGAEAFF. CDR3 nucleotides: TGTGCCACCAGCAGAGATACGGGGGCTGAAGCTTTCTTT.

The J gene is TRBJ2-7, the V gene TRBV28, with TRBD2 matching over 7 bases. The CDR3 consists of 15 residues. J was trimmed by 6 bases and V by 4 bases; bases with no gene match: 12. Germline V gene sequence: CDR1 MDHEN, CDR2 SYDVKM. The DNA for the CDR3 is TGTGCCAGCAGTTCGTCCGGGACTACCGTTATCGAGCAGTACTTC. Amino acid sequence: CASSSSGTTVIEQYF.

J is TRBJ2-2 and V is TRBV4-2; TRBD1 matches at 7 bases. The CDR3 runs 18 residues. Per germline, CDR1 LGHNA and CDR2 YNFKEQ. V trimming: 0 bases; J trimming: 0 bases; junction bases outside the gene matches: 7. This chain's CDR3 is CASSQELTGAANTGELFF. Here the CDR3 DNA reads TGTGCCAGCAGCCAAGAACTCACAGGGGCGGCGAACACCGGGGAGCTGTTTTTT.